The 7 T cell receptor beta chains listed next were all sequenced from one sample in a study of identical twins. A single record per CDR3 protein comes from TCRdb applying MiXCR to the 5' RACE reads. The table shows about 720,000 distinct CDR3 sequences, with 18% occurring only once. These data were likewise used in another study, on T cells expressing NK-cell markers.

The specimen was PBMCs. These receptors were obtained from a woman younger than 35 in good health.

In this sample, this clonotype turned up a few times. The J gene is TRBJ1-5, the V gene TRBV7-2, with D unresolved. The V gene's germline CDR1 is SGHTA and CDR2 FQGNSA. This CDR3 spans 15 amino acids. The germline V and J ends were trimmed by 1 base and 0 bases, with 7 bases remaining between them. The CDR3 DNA is TGTGCCAGCAGCTTAGTGTCCGATAGCAATCAGCCCCAGCATTTT. Translating gives CASSLVSDSNQPQHF.

In its sample, this clonotype was seen many times. This chain joins TRBV12-3 or TRBV12-4 and TRBJ2-7, with D uncertain. The V end lost 3 bases, the J end lost 4 bases, and 10 bases lay between the germline ends. CDR3 length: 13 amino acids. For the CDR3, the DNA is TGTGCCAGCAGTTTCCTGGGTTGGTACGAGCAGTACTTC. Residues: CASSFLGWYEQYF.

V and J are TRBV29-1 and TRBJ2-1, with 7 bases lining up with TRBD2. Trimming took 8 bases from V and 9 from J; bases not matched to a gene: 13. In germline, CDR1 is SQVTM, CDR2 ANQGSEA. The CDR3 is 13 residues long. The DNA for the CDR3 is TGCAGCCCATGGACTAGGGAGGGACTTGAGCAGTTCTTC. Encoded protein: CSPWTREGLEQFF.

The chain combines TRBV3-1 with TRBJ2-3; TRBD2 aligns across 8 bases. The length of the CDR3 is 15 residues. J was trimmed by 3 bases and V by 4 bases; bases with no gene match: 6. Per germline, CDR1 LGHDT and CDR2 YNNKEL (reference sequence). The CDR3 coding sequence is TGTGCCAGCAGCCTCTCCGGGGGGGAGACAGATACGCAGTATTTT. It codes for CASSLSGGETDTQYF.

J is TRBJ2-1 and V is TRBV12-3 or TRBV12-4; D gene unclear. The CDR3 is 14 amino acids. V gave up 5 bases and J gave up 10 bases, with 18 bases separating them. In nucleotides, the CDR3 is TGTGCCAGCAGTCCTGAACTACTGGGCGCCGAGCAGTTCTTC. Its translation: CASSPELLGAEQFF.

J is TRBJ1-2 and V is TRBV12-3 or TRBV12-4; TRBD1 is a possible D gene (5 bases). The V end lost 6 bases, the J end lost 4 bases, and 12 bases lay between the germline ends. The CDR3 totals 13 residues. The CDR3: CASSQGESYGYTF. The CDR3 DNA reads as TGTGCCAGCAGCCAAGGGGAGAGCTATGGCTACACCTTC.

This sequence joins TRBV6-1 and TRBJ1-6; 7 bases fit TRBD1. The CDR3 has 14 amino acids. V was clipped by 3 bases and J by 5 bases; unmatched bases: 1. Looked up from germline, CDR1 is MNHNS and CDR2 is SASEGT. The CDR3 coding sequence is TGTGCCAGCAGTGATACAGGGGATAATTCACCCCTCCACTTT. It yields the protein CASSDTGDNSPLHF.